The rows below give T cell receptor beta chains drawn from one sample of a study of low-dose radiotherapy and immunotherapy resistance in tumors. One entry per CDR3 protein, called by TCRdb with MiXCR from the reads. The sample records 65,000 to 85,000 distinct CDR3 sequences, over 15% being singletons. The material sequenced was PBMCs, taken after low-dose radiotherapy plus immunotherapy. The receptors originated from a male donor with prostate cancer. CDR3s include the opening cysteine and the closing phenylalanine or tryptophan. D genes are given only for firm matches. The listing skips clone size in some rows; elsewhere it reads once, few, many or a size class.

j_call v_call d_call clone_size cdr3_nt cdr3_aa
TRBJ1-1 TRBV7-2 - many TGTGCCAGCAGCTTGCTGGGCAACACTGAAGCTTTCTTT CASSLLGNTEAFF
TRBJ2-4 TRBV6-1 - - TGTGCCAGCAGTGATATGGGGGGCGCGGACATTCAGTACTTC CASSDMGGADIQYF
TRBJ1-1 TRBV20-1 TRBD1 many TGCAGTGCTAGGGGACAGCCCTCGAACACTGAAGCTTTCTTT CSARGQPSNTEAFF
TRBJ1-5 TRBV12-3/TRBV12-4 - many TGTGCCAGCAGTTTGCCAGGCCAGCCCCAGCATTTT CASSLPGQPQHF
TRBJ2-5 TRBV30 - - TGTGCCTGGAGTGTACGTGGTTACCAAGAGACCCAGTACTTC CAWSVRGYQETQYF
TRBJ2-7 TRBV28 TRBD1 - TGTGCCAGCAGTTTACGCCGGACAGGGACTTTCAAGCAGTACTTC CASSLRRTGTFKQYF
TRBJ2-7 TRBV19 - - TGTGCCAGTAGTATTATTATGGGGACGGGACACCGAACCTACGAGCAGTACTTC CASSIIMGTGHRTYEQYF
TRBJ2-7 TRBV11-2 TRBD2 few TGTGCCAGCAGCTTAGACCGAAGACTAGCGGGAGAGCAGTACTTC CASSLDRRLAGEQYF
TRBJ2-7 TRBV7-2 TRBD2 many TGTGCCAGCAGCTTAAGCGGGAGTAGACACGAGCAGTACTTC CASSLSGSRHEQYF
TRBJ1-1 TRBV20-1 - many TGCAGTGCCCCGACGGGGGGCGGAAACACTGAAGCTTTCTTT CSAPTGGGNTEAFF
TRBJ2-1 TRBV5-5 TRBD1 medium-sized TGTGCCAGCAGCTCCGGGACAGCGAACAATGAGCAGTTCTTC CASSSGTANNEQFF
TRBJ1-6 TRBV7-9 - few TGTGCCAGCAGCTACCGGGACCGAGATTCACCCCTCCACTTT CASSYRDRDSPLHF
TRBJ2-1 TRBV5-1 TRBD2 many TGCGCCAGCAGCCCCGGTTCGGGAGGAAATGAGCAGTTCTTC CASSPGSGGNEQFF
TRBJ2-4 TRBV10-3 - many TGTGCCATCGGTCCGGGGGCAAGAGAAAGGAACATTCAGTACTTC CAIGPGARERNIQYF
TRBJ2-7 TRBV28 - many TGTGCCAGCGCATCGGCCTTCAAGCAGTACTTC CASASAFKQYF
TRBJ2-7 TRBV6-1 - - TGTGCCAGCAGTGAACAAAATATCGTCTACGAGCAGTACTTC CASSEQNIVYEQYF
TRBJ2-1 TRBV14 - many TGTGCCAGCAGCCAAGCACAGGTCTCCTACAATGAGCAGTTCTTC CASSQAQVSYNEQFF
TRBJ2-5 TRBV7-2 TRBD2 many TGTGCCAGCAGCTTGACTAGTTTGCCGCGGGGGGAGACCCAGTACTTC CASSLTSLPRGETQYF
TRBJ1-2 TRBV29-1 - many TGCAGCGGGAGGGCAGAAAGCTATGGCTACACCTTC CSGRAESYGYTF
TRBJ2-7 TRBV7-2 TRBD1 many TGTGCCAGCAGCCCTGGACAGGGGGCGGGGGAGCAGTACTTC CASSPGQGAGEQYF
TRBJ2-2 TRBV28 - many TGTGCCAGCAGTTCCGGGAGCACCGGGGAGCTGTTTTTT CASSSGSTGELFF
TRBJ2-2 TRBV28 - many TGTGCCAGCACCCAGCGCGGGATTGGTTGGACCGGGGAGCTGTTTTTT CASTQRGIGWTGELFF
TRBJ2-3 TRBV20-1 - many TGCAGTGCACAACAGGGTACCACAGATACGCAGTATTTT CSAQQGTTDTQYF
TRBJ1-6 TRBV20-1 - many TGCAGTGCGTTAGACAGATATAATTCACCCCTCCACTTT CSALDRYNSPLHF
TRBJ2-1 TRBV24-1 TRBD1 many TGTGCCACCAGTGATTTGGGGACAGGTCACTACAATGAGCAGTTCTTC CATSDLGTGHYNEQFF
TRBJ2-2 TRBV5-1 - few TGCGCCAGCAAACATACAGGATCCGCCGGGGAGCTGTTTTTT CASKHTGSAGELFF
TRBJ2-5 TRBV12-3/TRBV12-4 TRBD1 many TGTGCCAGCAGGCCGACAGGGGGTGAGACCCAGTACTTC CASRPTGGETQYF
TRBJ2-2 TRBV11-3 - many TGTGCCAGCAGCGGACGGACCGGGAGGAACACCGGGGAGCTGTTTTTT CASSGRTGRNTGELFF
TRBJ2-3 TRBV7-2 - many TGTGCCAGCAGCTCCCGACTAGGGGGAACAGATACGCAGTATTTT CASSSRLGGTDTQYF
TRBJ2-5 TRBV29-1 TRBD2 many TGCAGCGTTGATGGGCTAGCGGGAACCCACATTCAAGAGACCCAGTACTTC CSVDGLAGTHIQETQYF
TRBJ2-1 TRBV6-2/TRBV6-3 - many TGTGCCGCGGGTTACAATGAGCAGTTCTTC CAAGYNEQFF
TRBJ2-3 TRBV12-3/TRBV12-4 TRBD1 few TGTGCCAGCAGGGGACAGGGGGCTTATTTGTATTTT CASRGQGAYLYF
TRBJ2-7 TRBV7-9 - many TGTGCCAGCAGCCCCCTCGGTCAGGGGACCTACGAGCAGTACTTC CASSPLGQGTYEQYF
TRBJ2-7 TRBV6-2/TRBV6-3 - many TGTGCCAGCAGTTACCCCCACGAGCAGTACTTC CASSYPHEQYF
TRBJ2-1 TRBV11-2 TRBD1 many TGTGCCAGCAGCCCGAGGACAGGGCAGTTCTTC CASSPRTGQFF
TRBJ1-3 TRBV19 - many TGTGCCAGTAGTAAATCGGACAGCATCGGAAACACCATATATTTT CASSKSDSIGNTIYF
TRBJ2-6 TRBV20-1 - many TGCAGTGCTAGGGGATACAAACTCGCCTCTGGGGCCAACGTCCTGACTTTC CSARGYKLASGANVLTF
TRBJ2-1 TRBV20-1 - once TGCAGTGCTAGCGGGGGTGGTTTAAATGAGCAGTTCTTC CSASGGGLNEQFF
TRBJ1-1 TRBV29-1 - many TGCAGCGTTGAAGCGGGGGCTGGTAACACTGAAGCTTTCTTT CSVEAGAGNTEAFF
TRBJ2-1 TRBV7-2 TRBD2 - TGTGCCAGCAGCTTCTGGCTAGCGGGAGGGGTAGGGAATGAGCAGTTCTTC CASSFWLAGGVGNEQFF
TRBJ1-1 TRBV19 - - TGTGCCAGCCAAGACAGGAACACTGAAGCTTTCTTT CASQDRNTEAFF
TRBJ2-7 TRBV6-2/TRBV6-3 TRBD2 many TGTGCCAGCAGTACGACTAGCGGGAGGGGATACGAGCAGTACTTC CASSTTSGRGYEQYF
TRBJ1-3 TRBV3-1 - - TGTGCCAGCAGCCAAGACCCCAGAGATGGAAACACCATATATTTT CASSQDPRDGNTIYF
TRBJ1-1 TRBV29-1 - many TGCAGCGTTGCGCGGGGGGGGGACACTGAAGCTTTCTTT CSVARGGDTEAFF
TRBJ2-3 TRBV9 TRBD2 - TGTGCCAGCAGCGCCGACGGGACTACAGACACAGATACGCAGTATTTT CASSADGTTDTDTQYF
TRBJ2-1 TRBV29-1 TRBD1 many TGCAGCGTGCCGGGACAGGTTCTCGATGAGCAGTTCTTC CSVPGQVLDEQFF
TRBJ1-5 TRBV9 TRBD1 few TGTGCCAGCAGCGTGGGGGGACAGGGGGGTCAGCCCCAGCATTTT CASSVGGQGGQPQHF
TRBJ1-2 TRBV6-2/TRBV6-3 TRBD1 many TGTGCCAGCAGTATCCCGACAGGGAGCGGCTACACCTTC CASSIPTGSGYTF
TRBJ2-7 TRBV3-1 - many TGTGCCAGCAGCCCAGCCGGGGCAGCCTACGAGCAGTACTTC CASSPAGAAYEQYF
TRBJ2-7 TRBV19 TRBD1 many TGTGCCACCCAGAGGGGACAGGGGTCCTACGAGCAGTACTTC CATQRGQGSYEQYF
TRBJ1-1 TRBV19 - many TGTGCCAGTAGCACGGACCCCAGTGGGACTGAAGCTTTCTTT CASSTDPSGTEAFF
TRBJ2-5 TRBV19 - many TGTGCCAGTAGTGCTAATAGCGGAGAAGAGACCCAGTACTTC CASSANSGEETQYF
TRBJ2-1 TRBV28 TRBD1 few TGTGCCAGCAGCCAGGACAGGGGTTCCTACAATGAGCAGTTCTTC CASSQDRGSYNEQFF
TRBJ2-1 TRBV7-8 - many TGTGCCAGCAGACGGACGGCTAGCTCCTACAATGAGCAGTTCTTC CASRRTASSYNEQFF